A single sample gave rise to the 25 T cell receptor beta chains below, sequenced in a study of T cell responses to AZD1222 COVID-19 vaccine. Libraries were prepared by immunoSEQ multiplex PCR; TCRdb keeps only in-frame clonotypes and omits some of them. Of about 84,000 clones listed, roughly 85% are singletons. Sequences were derived from peripheral blood, sampled 28 days after the second AZD1222 dose. The receptors were gathered from an adult who received the AZD1222 COVID-19 vaccine.

The CDR3 loop is CASSQEWTANYGYTF. The CDR3 DNA is TGTGCCAGCAGCCAAGAATGGACAGCTAACTATGGCTACACCTTC. This chain connects TRBV4-2 to TRBJ1-2, with a weak D call TRBD1 (6 bases). V lost 0 bases, J lost 0 bases, and 8 bases lay in between. This CDR3 contains 15 residues. Germline V lookup: CDR1 LGHNA, CDR2 YNFKEQ.

This clone was seen just once. The V call is TRBV4-2, the J call TRBJ1-3; D not resolved. Germline values: CDR1 LGHNA, CDR2 YNFKEQ. Trimming left V 5 bases short and J 4 bases short, with 3 bases between. The length of the CDR3 is 11 residues. The CDR3 bases are TGTGCCAGCAGCTACGGAAACACCATATATTTT. Its protein is CASSYGNTIYF.

The chain employs TRBV28 and TRBJ2-6; 7 positions match TRBD2. V was clipped by 2 bases and J by 0 bases; unmatched bases: 10. The CDR3 consists of 19 residues. Germline V gene sequence: CDR1 MDHEN, CDR2 SYDVKM. The CDR3 spells CASSLKVAGSFSGANVLTF. The CDR3 nucleotides are TGTGCCAGCAGTTTAAAGGTAGCGGGCTCCTTCTCTGGGGCCAACGTCCTGACTTTC. The full variable domain, completed using reference TRBV28 and TRBJ2-6, is DVKVTQSSRYLVKRTGEKVFLECVQDMDHENMFWYRQDPGLGLRLIYFSYDVKMKEKGDIPEGYSVSREKKERFSLILESASTNQTSMYLCASSLKVAGSFSGANVLTFGAGSRLTVL.

This chain uses TRBV28 with TRBJ1-5; D uncertain. Trimming removed 8 bases from V and 3 bases from J, with 11 bases in between. The CDR3 totals 13 residues. Germline V gene data show CDR1 as MDHEN and CDR2 as SYDVKM. CDR3 residues: CASERGLNQPQHF. In nucleotides, the CDR3 is TGTGCCAGCGAGAGAGGGCTCAATCAGCCCCAGCATTTT.

This chain links TRBV7-3 with TRBJ2-3; D is possibly TRBD1 (5 bases). Trimming removed 5 bases at V and 14 bases at J, with 17 bases between. Germline V gene data show CDR1 as SGHTA and CDR2 as FQGTGA. The CDR3 loop spans 12 amino acids. CDR3 sequence: CASSPDSLSLYF. The DNA for the CDR3 is TGTGCCAGCAGCCCAGACAGTCTATCGCTGTATTTT.

This chain uses TRBV11-2 with TRBJ2-1, with 7 bases that match TRBD1. This CDR3 has 16 amino acids. V was pared by 5 bases and J by 4 bases, with 11 bases of the junction left unmatched. Germline-derived CDR1 and CDR2 are SGHAT and FQNNGV. CDR3 in DNA: TGTGCCAGCAGCCCAAACTTGGGGGACAGATACAATGAGCAGTTCTTC. It is translated as CASSPNLGDRYNEQFF.

This clone was detected a few times. This rearrangement joins TRBV4-1 to TRBJ1-2; tentative D call: TRBD1 (5 bases). Per germline, CDR1 MGHRA and CDR2 YSYEKL. CDR3 length: 14 residues. V shed 4 bases and J shed 8 bases, with 17 bases lying between them. CDR3 loop: CASSRSGQGDGYTF. CDR3 nucleotides: TGCGCCAGCAGCCGGTCGGGGCAGGGCGACGGCTACACCTTC.

The chain couples TRBV28 to TRBJ1-1; the match to TRBD1 covers 9 bases. Germline loops: CDR1 MDHEN, CDR2 SYDVKM. Losses at the gene ends were 8 bases for V and 4 bases for J; bases not matched to a gene: 8. This CDR3 comprises 14 residues. CDR3 amino acids: CASGWTGVVTEAFF. In nucleotides, the CDR3 is TGTGCCAGCGGATGGACAGGGGTAGTCACTGAAGCTTTCTTT.

This rearrangement joins TRBV5-6 to TRBJ1-2, with D possibly TRBD1 on 5 matching bases. The CDR3 spans 13 residues. Per the germline V gene, CDR1 is SGHDT and CDR2 is YYEEEE. Trimming removed 4 bases at V and 5 bases at J, with 12 bases between. The CDR3 bases are TGTGCCAGCAGCGGACGGGGGTTTTATGGCTACACCTTC. Its protein is CASSGRGFYGYTF.

This chain uses TRBV5-1 with TRBJ2-1; tentative D call: TRBD1 (6 bases). The CDR3 spans 14 residues. V was shortened by 2 bases and J by 8 bases, with 14 bases between the two germline ends. The germline V gene has CDR1 SGHRS and CDR2 YFSETQ. CDR3 amino acids: CASSFQDSRHEQFF. Written as DNA, the CDR3 is TGCGCCAGCAGCTTTCAGGACAGCCGGCATGAGCAGTTCTTC.

The V gene is TRBV3-1 (or the pseudogene TRBV3-2), the J gene TRBJ1-1; TRBD1 matches at 7 bases. The CDR3 spans 13 residues. The germline V gene encodes CDR1 LGHDT and CDR2 YNNKEL (reference sequence). Trimming removed 6 bases from V and 4 bases from J; junction bases left unmatched: 5. Written as DNA, the CDR3 is TGTGCCAGCAGTCTAGACAGGGCCACTGAAGCTTTCTTT. As protein: CASSLDRATEAFF.

The chain uses TRBV10-3 and TRBJ2-7, with D possibly being TRBD2 (5 bases). The V gene's germline CDR1 is ENHRY and CDR2 SYGVKD. The CDR3 is made up of 12 amino acids. The germline V and J ends were trimmed by 0 bases and 7 bases, with 7 bases remaining between them. The CDR3 region is CAISESGGEQYF. As DNA, the CDR3 is TGTGCCATCAGTGAGTCTGGCGGGGAGCAGTACTTC.

The J gene is TRBJ1-5, the V gene TRBV28, with 7 bases identical to TRBD1. The CDR3 contains 14 residues. Losses at the gene ends were 6 bases for V and 6 bases for J; bases not matched to a gene: 8. Germline CDR1 MDHEN, CDR2 SYDVKM. The CDR3 coding sequence is TGTGCCAGCAGGACCACAGGGGCTGCTCAGCCCCAGCATTTT. Translation: CASRTTGAAQPQHF. The full variable domain, completed using reference TRBV28 and TRBJ1-5, is DVKVTQSSRYLVKRTGEKVFLECVQDMDHENMFWYRQDPGLGLRLIYFSYDVKMKEKGDIPEGYSVSREKKERFSLILESASTNQTSMYLCASRTTGAAQPQHFGDGTRLSIL.

The chain couples TRBV19 to TRBJ2-3, with unresolved D. The CDR3 has 15 residues. CDR1 and CDR2 (germline): LNHDA, SQIVND (reference sequence). V was cut by 4 bases and J by 0 bases, with 11 bases left in between. The CDR3 bases are TGTGCCAGTAGTAACGGTCTTTCTAGCACAGATACGCAGTATTTT. Its translation: CASSNGLSSTDTQYF.

This sequence joins TRBV21-1 and TRBJ1-5; the table's D call TRBD1 went unverified against the DNA. TRBV21-1 is recorded as a pseudogene. The CDR3 has 15 residues. DNA of the CDR3: TGTGCCAGCAGCAAAGGGGGCAGTACCAATCAGCCCCAGCATTTT. Amino acid sequence: CASSKGGSTNQPQHF.

The count of this clone is one. The chain recombines TRBV2 with TRBJ2-1, with 8 nucleotides matching TRBD1. The CDR3 contains 17 residues. With 3 bases clipped from V and 6 bases from J, the junction kept 13 bases outside the gene matches. Germline V gene lookup returns CDR1 SNHLY and CDR2 FYNNEI. CDR3 nucleotide sequence: TGTGCCAGCAGTGATGTGACAGGGGTTGTGATTGGCAATGAGCAGTTCTTC. Its translation: CASSDVTGVVIGNEQFF.

This rearrangement joins TRBV11-3 to TRBJ2-2; maybe TRBD1 (6 bases). The CDR3 consists of 14 residues. V was shortened by 3 bases and J by 5 bases, with 10 bases between the two germline ends. Germline assignment: CDR1 SGHNT and CDR2 YENEEA. CDR3 in DNA: TGTGCCAGCAGCTTCCTGCAGGGGACCGGGGAGCTGTTTTTT. Protein sequence: CASSFLQGTGELFF.

The V call is TRBV5-6, the J call TRBJ1-1; D possibly corresponds to TRBD1 (6 bases). CDR3 size: 15 residues. Trimming shortened V by 4 bases and J by 6 bases, and 19 bases separated the two germline ends. The germline V gene has CDR1 SGHDT and CDR2 YYEEEE. CDR3 DNA: TGTGCCAGCAGCATCGACAGGTACTCCCCCCCTGAAGCTTTCTTT. Its translation is CASSIDRYSPPEAFF.

The chain couples TRBV10-2 to TRBJ1-4, with D unclear. Germline V gene lookup returns CDR1 WSHSY and CDR2 SAAADI. With 4 bases removed from V and 0 bases from J, the gap between germline ends came to 6 bases. The CDR3 consists of 14 residues. This CDR3 is CASSGTTTNEKLFF. The DNA of the CDR3 is TGCGCCAGCAGTGGGACTACAACTAATGAAAAACTGTTTTTT.

CDR3 in amino acids: CASSLGRLAGGGTQYF. The CDR3 DNA is TGTGCCAGCAGCTTAGGCAGACTAGCGGGGGGTGGGACCCAGTACTTC. The chain combines TRBV7-2 with TRBJ2-5; 13 nucleotides match TRBD2. Germline CDR1 reads SGHTA; CDR2 reads FQGNSA. This CDR3 region has 16 residues. Trimming at V came to 1 base and at J to 7 bases, leaving 6 bases not matched to a gene.

This sequence joins TRBV18 and TRBJ1-4; 9 nucleotides agree with TRBD1. Per the germline V gene, CDR1 is KGHSH and CDR2 is LQKENI. J was trimmed by 0 bases and V by 4 bases; bases with no gene match: 6. The CDR3 sequence is 17 residues long. CDR3 DNA: TGTGCCAGCTCACGGGACAGGGTGTCTGCAACTAATGAAAAACTGTTTTTT. This codes for CASSRDRVSATNEKLFF.

V and J are TRBV30 and TRBJ1-1, with D perhaps matching TRBD1 (5 bases). The V gene's germline CDR1 is GTSNPN and CDR2 SVGIG (reference sequence). The CDR3 has 15 amino acids. V was shortened by 3 bases and J by 0 bases, with 14 bases between the two germline ends. The CDR3 nucleotides read TGTGCCTGGAGGTTTGGGGGATCGGTGAACACTGAAGCTTTCTTT. Its protein product is CAWRFGGSVNTEAFF.

The chain employs TRBV28 and TRBJ1-1; D uncertain. Germline V CDR1 and CDR2: MDHEN, SYDVKM. With 4 bases removed from V and 8 bases from J, the gap between germline ends came to 11 bases. The CDR3 contains 12 residues. The CDR3 nucleotides read TGTGCCAGCAGTTCTGAGGTATTGGAAGCTTTCTTT. This codes for CASSSEVLEAFF.

The chain recombines TRBV5-6 with TRBJ1-6, with D maybe TRBD1 (5 bases). The CDR3 contains 15 residues. The V and J ends lost 4 bases and 9 bases respectively, with 17 bases between them. Germline CDR1 and CDR2: SGHDT and YYEEEE. This CDR3 reads CASSELTRQSSPLHF. CDR3 bases: TGTGCCAGCAGCGAACTTACCCGACAGTCTTCACCCCTCCACTTT.

V is TRBV28 and J is TRBJ2-7; 11 bases agree with TRBD1. The trim removed 6 bases at V and 5 bases at J, leaving 12 bases unmatched. The CDR3 is made up of 16 amino acids. Germline CDR1 and CDR2: MDHEN and SYDVKM. Here the CDR3 reads CASRTLGQGAINEQYF. The DNA of the CDR3 is TGTGCCAGCAGAACTTTAGGACAGGGGGCTATAAACGAGCAGTACTTC.